This is a list of T cell receptor beta chains from one sample in a study of a mutant IDH1 vaccine in newly diagnosed glioma. The repertoire was sequenced with immunoSEQ multiplex PCR; TCRdb's copy has only in-frame clones and lacks some. Of 35,000 to 45,000 clones in the sample, roughly 79% were seen once. Their specific antigens are unknown. The specimen comprised PBMCs, sampled from a glioma patient whose treatment included an IDH1 peptide vaccine. Receptors originate from a woman in her thirties or forties with glioma. Some clones in this sample may be carry-over from other donors' samples. Both conserved end residues are part of each CDR3. Each record gives: V gene, CDR3 protein.

TRBV28 | CASTPALAGAYTQYF
TRBV28 | CASSLRTGRGTDTQYF
TRBV14 | CASSQVETQYF
TRBV27 | CASRRDGSTNEKLFF
TRBV5-1 | CASSPTRSWPGETQYF
TRBV11-2 | CASSPDPNTEAFF
TRBV19 | CASSSSDGNEKLFF
TRBV5-1 | CASSTGTSGSRNEQFF
TRBV7-2 | CASRLDRNTEAFF
TRBV19 | CASHTGNTEAFF
TRBV29-1 | CSVPSANTDTQYF
TRBV6-5 | CASSYSTSGYQETQYF
TRBV11-2 | CASGRREEAFF
TRBV29-1 | CSAESGGQYF
TRBV12-5 | CASGLDSFTDTQYF
TRBV5-6 | CASSLSPASGEEEQYF
TRBV19 | CASSPDRGPHPGTDTQYF
TRBV7-9 | CASNPRETQYF
TRBV19 | CASRASGTYEQYF
TRBV6-5 | CASSYQASYEQYF
TRBV5-1 | CASSLSGELFF
TRBV5-1 | CASSPRRQQETQYF